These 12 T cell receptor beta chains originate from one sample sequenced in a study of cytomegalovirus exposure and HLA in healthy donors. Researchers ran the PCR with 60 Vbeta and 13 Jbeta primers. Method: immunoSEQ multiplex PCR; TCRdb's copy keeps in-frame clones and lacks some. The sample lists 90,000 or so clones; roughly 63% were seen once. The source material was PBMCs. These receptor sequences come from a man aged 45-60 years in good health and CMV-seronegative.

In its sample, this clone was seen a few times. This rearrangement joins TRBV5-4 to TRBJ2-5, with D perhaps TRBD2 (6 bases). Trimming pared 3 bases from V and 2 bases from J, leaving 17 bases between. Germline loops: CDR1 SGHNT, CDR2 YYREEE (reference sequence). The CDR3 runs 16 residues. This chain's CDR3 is CASSSVDARGQETQYF. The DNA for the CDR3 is TGTGCCAGCAGCTCCGTAGACGCTCGGGGGCAAGAGACCCAGTACTTC.

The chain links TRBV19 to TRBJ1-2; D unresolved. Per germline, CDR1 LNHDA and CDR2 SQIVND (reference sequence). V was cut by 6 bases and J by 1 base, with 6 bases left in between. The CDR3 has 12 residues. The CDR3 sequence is CASRRDNYGYTF. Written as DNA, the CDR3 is TGTGCCAGTAGGAGGGATAACTATGGCTACACCTTC.

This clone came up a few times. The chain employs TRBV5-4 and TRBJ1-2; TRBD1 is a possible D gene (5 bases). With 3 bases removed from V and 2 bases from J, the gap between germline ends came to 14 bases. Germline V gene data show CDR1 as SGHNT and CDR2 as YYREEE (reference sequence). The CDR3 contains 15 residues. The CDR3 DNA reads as TGTGCCAGCAGCTCAAGCGGGGCTCACAACTATGGCTACACCTTC. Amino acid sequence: CASSSSGAHNYGYTF.

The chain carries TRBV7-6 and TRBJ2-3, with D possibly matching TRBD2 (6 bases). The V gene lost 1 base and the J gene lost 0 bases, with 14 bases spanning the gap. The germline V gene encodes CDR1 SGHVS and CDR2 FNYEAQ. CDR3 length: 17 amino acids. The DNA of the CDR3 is TGTGCCAGCAGCTTAGGGTCCGGGGGAGCTAGCACAGATACGCAGTATTTT. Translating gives CASSLGSGGASTDTQYF.

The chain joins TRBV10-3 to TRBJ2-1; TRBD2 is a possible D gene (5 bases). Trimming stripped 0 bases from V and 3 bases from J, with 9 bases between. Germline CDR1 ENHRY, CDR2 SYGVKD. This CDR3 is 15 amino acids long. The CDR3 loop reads CAISESGSHYNEQFF. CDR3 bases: TGTGCCATCAGTGAGTCGGGGAGTCACTACAATGAGCAGTTCTTC.

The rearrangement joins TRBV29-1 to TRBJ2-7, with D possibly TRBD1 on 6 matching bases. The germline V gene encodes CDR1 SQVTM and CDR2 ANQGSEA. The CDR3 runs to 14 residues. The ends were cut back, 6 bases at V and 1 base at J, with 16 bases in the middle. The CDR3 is CSVGPQGSSYEQYF. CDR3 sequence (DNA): TGCAGCGTGGGCCCACAGGGATCGTCCTACGAGCAGTACTTC.

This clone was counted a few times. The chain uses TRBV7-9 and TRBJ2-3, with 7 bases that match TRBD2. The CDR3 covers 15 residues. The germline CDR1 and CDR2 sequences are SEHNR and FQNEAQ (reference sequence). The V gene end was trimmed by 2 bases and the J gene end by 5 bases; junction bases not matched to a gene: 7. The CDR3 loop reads CASSLSAGQGDTQYF. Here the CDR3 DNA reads TGTGCCAGCAGCTTATCAGCGGGGCAGGGAGATACGCAGTATTTT. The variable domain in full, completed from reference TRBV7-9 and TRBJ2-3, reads DTGVSQNPRHKITKRGQNVTFRCDPISEHNRLYWYRQTLGQGPEFLTYFQNEAQLEKSRLLSDRFSAERPKGSFSTLEIQRTEQGDSAMYLCASSLSAGQGDTQYFGPGTRLTVL.

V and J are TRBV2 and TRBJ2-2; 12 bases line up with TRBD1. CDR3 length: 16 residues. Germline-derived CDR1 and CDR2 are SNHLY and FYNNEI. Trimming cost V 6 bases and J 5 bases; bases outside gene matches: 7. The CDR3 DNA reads TGTGCCAGCAGAGGACCGGGACAGGGGGCGACCGGGGAGCTGTTTTTT. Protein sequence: CASRGPGQGATGELFF.

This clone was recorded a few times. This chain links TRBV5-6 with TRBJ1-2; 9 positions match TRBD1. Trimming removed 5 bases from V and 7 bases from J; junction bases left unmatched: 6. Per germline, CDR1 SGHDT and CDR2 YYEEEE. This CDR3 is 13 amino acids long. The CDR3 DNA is TGTGCCAGCAGGGACAGGGGCAGAGGTGGCTACACCTTC. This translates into CASRDRGRGGYTF. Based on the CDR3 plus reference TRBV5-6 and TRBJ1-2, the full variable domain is DAGVTQSPTHLIKTRGQQVTLRCSPKSGHDTVSWYQQALGQGPQFIFQYYEEEERQRGNFPDRFSGHQFPNYSSELNVNALLLGDSALYLCASRDRGRGGYTFGSGTRLTVV.

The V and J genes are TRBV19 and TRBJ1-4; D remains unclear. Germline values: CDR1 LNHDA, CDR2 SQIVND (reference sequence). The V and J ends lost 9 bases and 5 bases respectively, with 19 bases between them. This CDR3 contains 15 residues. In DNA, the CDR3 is TGTGCCAGGATACAAGAGGCGAAATGCAATGAAAAACTGTTTTTT. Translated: CARIQEAKCNEKLFF.

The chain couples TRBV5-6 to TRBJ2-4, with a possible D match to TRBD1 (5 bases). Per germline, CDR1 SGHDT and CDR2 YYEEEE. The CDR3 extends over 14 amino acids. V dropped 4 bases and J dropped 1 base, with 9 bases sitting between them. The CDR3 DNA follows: TGTGCCAGCAGCCTGACAGCGGCCAAAAACATTCAGTACTTC. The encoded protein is CASSLTAAKNIQYF.

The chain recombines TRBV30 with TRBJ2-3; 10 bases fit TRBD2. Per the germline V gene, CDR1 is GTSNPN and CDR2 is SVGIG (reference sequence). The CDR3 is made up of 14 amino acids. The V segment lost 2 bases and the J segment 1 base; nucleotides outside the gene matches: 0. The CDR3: CAWSLAGGTDTQYF. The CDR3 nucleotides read TGTGCCTGGAGTCTAGCGGGAGGCACAGATACGCAGTATTTT.